The present T cell receptor (beta chain) was sequenced within a study of beta chain features in type 1 diabetes. Study context: All of the samples together had 85 million to 140 million sorted cells examined.

Isolated RNA was reverse transcribed in full, so expressed TCRB transcripts were sequenced. Naive, central memory and regulatory T cell samples yielded around 3.4 million reads on average. Method: immunoSEQ multiplex PCR; TCRdb's copy keeps in-frame clones and lacks some. The sample records some 280,000 clones, 13% to 15% being singletons. Points from the study as a whole: For TCRB rearrangement, an influence of HLA type remained unresolved here. Patients' naive, central memory and regulatory TCRB repertoires appeared more alike than those of healthy donors. Moderate but significant shortening of TCRB CDR3s was recorded in all four CD4+ subsets from Type 1 diabetes patients.

A note on this clone: The antigen remains undetermined. Other DNA variants within this sample encode the same CDR3.

The V gene's germline CDR1 is KGHSH and CDR2 LQKENI. J was trimmed by 3 bases and V by 3 bases; bases with no gene match: 3. The CDR3 totals 14 residues. The source material was naive CD4+ T cells from blood. The TCR originated in a man aged 25 to 45 with type 1 diabetes. The chain uses TRBV18 and TRBJ2-5, with TRBD2 matching 8 bases. The CDR3 nucleotides are TGTGCCAGCTCACCCACTAGCGGAAAAGAGACCCAGTACTTC. This translates into CASSPTSGKETQYF.